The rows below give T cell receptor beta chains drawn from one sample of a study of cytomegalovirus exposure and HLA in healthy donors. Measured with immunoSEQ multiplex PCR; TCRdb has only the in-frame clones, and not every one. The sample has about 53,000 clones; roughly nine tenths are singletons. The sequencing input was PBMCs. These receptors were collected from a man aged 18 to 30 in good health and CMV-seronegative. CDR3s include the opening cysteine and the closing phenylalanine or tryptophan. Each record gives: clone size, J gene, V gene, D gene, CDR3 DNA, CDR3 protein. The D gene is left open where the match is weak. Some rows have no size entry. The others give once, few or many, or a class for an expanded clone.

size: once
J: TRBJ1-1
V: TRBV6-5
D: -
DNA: TGTGCCAGCAGTACAGGGCCTGAAGCTTTCTTT
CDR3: CASSTGPEAFF

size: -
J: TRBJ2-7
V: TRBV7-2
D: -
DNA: TGTGCCAGCAGCTTAGAGAGGGGGAGCGACGAGCAGTACTTC
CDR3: CASSLERGSDEQYF

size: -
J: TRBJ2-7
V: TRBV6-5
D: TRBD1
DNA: TGTGCCAGCAGTTTCCACGGGACAGGGTACGAGCAGTACTTC
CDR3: CASSFHGTGYEQYF

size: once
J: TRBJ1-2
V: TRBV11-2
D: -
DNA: TGTGCCAGCAGCTTAGGGCAGGGGTACGGCTACACCTTC
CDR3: CASSLGQGYGYTF

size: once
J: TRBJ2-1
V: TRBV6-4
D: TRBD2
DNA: TGTGCCAGCAGTTCGACTAGCGGTAATGAGCAGTTCTTC
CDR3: CASSSTSGNEQFF

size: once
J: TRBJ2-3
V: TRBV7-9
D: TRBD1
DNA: TGTGCCAGCAGCTTAGGTTTGGGTCAGGGGGCGACAGATACGCAGTATTTT
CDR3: CASSLGLGQGATDTQYF

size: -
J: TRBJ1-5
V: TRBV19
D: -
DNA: TGTGCCAGTAGTGACGAACTACGAGGAAATCAGCCCCAGCATTTT
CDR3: CASSDELRGNQPQHF

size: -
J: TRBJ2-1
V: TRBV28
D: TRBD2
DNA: TGTGCCAGCAGTTTTATCGGCGGGAGGTCCTACAATGAGCAGTTCTTC
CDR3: CASSFIGGRSYNEQFF

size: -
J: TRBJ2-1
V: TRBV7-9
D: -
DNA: TGTGCCAGCAGCCTGGATGCATTGGAGAATGAGCAGTTCTTC
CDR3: CASSLDALENEQFF

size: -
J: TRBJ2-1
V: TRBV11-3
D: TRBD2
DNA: TGTGCCAGCAGCTTAGGGGAGTCTAGCGGGAGGGCGAATGAGCAGTTCTTC
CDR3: CASSLGESSGRANEQFF